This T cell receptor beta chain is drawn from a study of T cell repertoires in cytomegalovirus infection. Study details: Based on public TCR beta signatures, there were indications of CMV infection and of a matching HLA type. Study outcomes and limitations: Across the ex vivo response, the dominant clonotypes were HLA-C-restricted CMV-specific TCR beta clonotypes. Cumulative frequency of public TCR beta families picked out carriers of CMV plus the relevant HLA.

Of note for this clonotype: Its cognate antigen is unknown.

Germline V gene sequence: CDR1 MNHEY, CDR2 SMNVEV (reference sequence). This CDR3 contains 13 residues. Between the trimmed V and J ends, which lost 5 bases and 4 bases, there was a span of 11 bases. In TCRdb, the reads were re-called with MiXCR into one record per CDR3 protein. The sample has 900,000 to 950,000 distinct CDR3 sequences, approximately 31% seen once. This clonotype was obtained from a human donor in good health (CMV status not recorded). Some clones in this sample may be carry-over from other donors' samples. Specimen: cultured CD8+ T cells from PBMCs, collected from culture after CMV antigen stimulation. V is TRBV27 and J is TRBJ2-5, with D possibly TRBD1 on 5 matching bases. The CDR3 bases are TGTGCCAGCAGTCCGGCAGGGATAGAGACCCAGTACTTC. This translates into CASSPAGIETQYF.